Below are 11 T cell receptor beta chains sequenced from a single sample in a study of shared T cell receptors in the human thymus. This table comes from immunoSEQ multiplex PCR, and its TCRdb copy is limited to in-frame clones, with some not included. Of 720,000 or so clones in the sample, 75% to 90% were seen once. These same records also appear under a second study, on human thymus T cells.

Material for sequencing was thymocytes. The receptors come from a girl under three years old with a congenital heart defect.

The genes are TRBV7-3 and TRBJ1-1, with D tentatively TRBD1 (6 bases). The germline V and J ends were trimmed by 0 bases and 8 bases, with 10 bases remaining between them. The germline CDR1 and CDR2 sequences are SGHTA and FQGTGA. The CDR3 runs to 13 residues. This CDR3 reads CASSLTTGLEAFF. CDR3 bases: TGTGCCAGCAGCTTAACTACAGGGTTGGAAGCTTTCTTT. Combining the CDR3 with reference TRBV7-3 and TRBJ1-1 gives the whole variable domain GAGVSQTPSNKVTEKGKYVELRCDPISGHTALYWYRQSLGQGPEFLIYFQGTGAADDSGLPNDRFFAVRPEGSVSTLKIQRTERGDSAVYLCASSLTTGLEAFFGQGTRLTVV.

The rearrangement joins TRBV6-5 to TRBJ2-7; no definite D call. This CDR3 has 13 amino acids. The V end lost 10 bases, the J end lost 0 bases, and 13 bases lay between the germline ends. Germline V CDR1 and CDR2: MNHEY, SVGAGI. The chain's CDR3 is CATTPPGSYEQYF. In DNA, the CDR3 is TGTGCCACTACGCCCCCGGGCTCCTACGAGCAGTACTTC.

The rearrangement joins TRBV5-6 to TRBJ2-1; possible D gene TRBD1, 5 bases. This CDR3 is 13 amino acids long. Per the germline V gene, CDR1 is SGHDT and CDR2 is YYEEEE. V was pared by 2 bases and J by 6 bases, with 9 bases between. The CDR3 nucleotides are TGTGCCAGCAGCTTCGACAGAGCCAATGAGCAGTTCTTC. Its protein product is CASSFDRANEQFF.

This chain connects TRBV10-3 to TRBJ2-3; 13 nucleotides align to TRBD2. V shed 0 bases, J shed 3 bases, and the junction held 3 bases outside the gene matches. Germline values: CDR1 ENHRY, CDR2 SYGVKD. The CDR3 sequence is 17 residues long. The CDR3 sequence: CAISESWTSGGTDTQYF. The CDR3 DNA sequence: TGTGCCATCAGTGAGTCGTGGACTAGCGGGGGAACAGATACGCAGTATTTT.

This chain connects TRBV19 to TRBJ1-2; 7 positions agree with TRBD1. The V gene's germline CDR1 is LNHDA and CDR2 SQIVND (reference sequence). The CDR3 is 16 residues long. The V and J ends lost 7 bases and 1 base, in that order; junction bases with no gene match: 12. The CDR3 coding sequence is TGTGCCAGTACCGTTCTCAGGGGGAGATATAACTATGGCTACACCTTC. Encoded protein: CASTVLRGRYNYGYTF.

The chain combines TRBV6-1 with TRBJ1-2; TRBD1 matches 8 bases. The ends lost 6 bases at V and 11 bases at J; junction bases unmatched: 8. CDR1 and CDR2 from the germline V gene are MNHNS and SASEGT. This CDR3 spans 12 amino acids. This CDR3 reads CASRGTGTTYTF. As DNA, the CDR3 is TGTGCCAGCAGGGGGACAGGAACAACTTACACCTTC.

This CDR3 is CAIGHDSSYEQYF. The DNA of the CDR3 is TGCGCCATAGGACACGACAGTTCCTACGAGCAGTACTTC. This chain uses TRBV10-2 with TRBJ2-7, with D perhaps TRBD1 (5 bases). Trimming removed 10 bases at V and 1 base at J, with 14 bases between. The CDR3 runs to 13 residues. The germline CDR1 and CDR2 sequences are WSHSY and SAAADI.

There are a few counts of this clone. The chain couples TRBV6-1 to TRBJ2-5; a weak D match, TRBD2 (6 bases). CDR1 and CDR2 (germline): MNHNS, SASEGT. V shed 3 bases and J shed 2 bases, with 7 bases lying between them. The CDR3 runs to 13 residues. The chain's CDR3 is CASSEGGQETQYF. As DNA, the CDR3 is TGTGCCAGCAGTGAGGGGGGACAAGAGACCCAGTACTTC.

In regard to this clone: Other DNA sequences in this specimen translate into the identical CDR3. The V gene is TRBV5-1, the J gene TRBJ1-2, with a tentative D call TRBD1 (5 bases). Trimming removed 4 bases at V and 3 bases at J, with 10 bases between. This CDR3 spans 13 amino acids. Looked up from germline, CDR1 is SGHRS and CDR2 is YFSETQ. The CDR3 region is CASSLQGYYGYTF. Here the CDR3 DNA reads TGCGCCAGCAGCCTTCAGGGTTACTATGGCTACACCTTC.

This chain uses TRBV11-2 with TRBJ1-6, with 9 positions matching TRBD1. Germline CDR1 reads SGHAT; CDR2 reads FQNNGV. V lost 1 base and J lost 10; bases outside the gene matches: 11. The CDR3 has 17 amino acids. The CDR3 DNA reads as TGTGCCAGCAGCTTAGGGCCGGCGTGGGACAGGGCCTCACCCCTCCACTTT. Its translation is CASSLGPAWDRASPLHF. Variable domain in full (rest from reference TRBV11-2 and TRBJ1-6): EAGVAQSPRYKIIEKRQSVAFWCNPISGHATLYWYQQILGQGPKLLIQFQNNGVVDDSQLPKDRFSAERLKGVDSTLKIQPAKLEDSAVYLCASSLGPAWDRASPLHFGNGTRLTVT.

This clone was seen a handful of times. The gene calls are TRBV29-1 and TRBJ2-1, with 8 positions matching TRBD1. The germline CDR1 and CDR2 sequences are SQVTM and ANQGSEA. Trimming cost V 6 bases and J 0 bases; bases outside gene matches: 10. The CDR3 is 16 amino acids. The CDR3 spells CSVSTPGQVSYNEQFF. The CDR3 nucleotides are TGCAGCGTGTCGACTCCGGGACAGGTCTCCTACAATGAGCAGTTCTTC.